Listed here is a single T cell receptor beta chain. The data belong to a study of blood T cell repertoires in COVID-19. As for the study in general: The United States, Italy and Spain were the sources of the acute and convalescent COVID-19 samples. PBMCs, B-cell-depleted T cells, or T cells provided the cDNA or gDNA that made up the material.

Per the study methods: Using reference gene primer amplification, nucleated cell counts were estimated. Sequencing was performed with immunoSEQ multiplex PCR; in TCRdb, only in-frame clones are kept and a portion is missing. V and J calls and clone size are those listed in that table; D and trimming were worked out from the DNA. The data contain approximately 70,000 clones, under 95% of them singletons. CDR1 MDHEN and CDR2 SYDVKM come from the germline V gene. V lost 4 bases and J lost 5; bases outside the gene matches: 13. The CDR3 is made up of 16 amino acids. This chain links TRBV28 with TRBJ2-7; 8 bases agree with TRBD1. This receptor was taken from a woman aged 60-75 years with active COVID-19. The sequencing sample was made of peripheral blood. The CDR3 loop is CASSSLQSRGRNEQYF. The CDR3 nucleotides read TGTGCCAGCAGTTCCCTTCAATCCAGGGGGCGTAACGAGCAGTACTTC. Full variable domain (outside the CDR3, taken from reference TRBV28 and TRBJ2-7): DVKVTQSSRYLVKRTGEKVFLECVQDMDHENMFWYRQDPGLGLRLIYFSYDVKMKEKGDIPEGYSVSREKKERFSLILESASTNQTSMYLCASSSLQSRGRNEQYFGPGTRLTVT.